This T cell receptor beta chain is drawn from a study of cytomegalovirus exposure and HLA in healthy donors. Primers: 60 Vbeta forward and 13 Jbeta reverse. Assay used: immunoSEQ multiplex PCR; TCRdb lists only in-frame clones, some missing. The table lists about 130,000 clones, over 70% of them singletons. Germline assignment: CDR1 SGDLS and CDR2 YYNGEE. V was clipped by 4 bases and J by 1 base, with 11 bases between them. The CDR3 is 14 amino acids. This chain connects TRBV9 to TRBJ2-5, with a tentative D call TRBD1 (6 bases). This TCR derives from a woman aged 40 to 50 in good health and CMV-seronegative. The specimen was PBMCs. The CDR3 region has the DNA TGTGCCAGCAGCACACCGGACAGCCAAGAGACCCAGTACTTC. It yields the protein CASSTPDSQETQYF.